These 11 T cell receptor beta chains were sequenced from one sample in a study of shared clonotypes between healthy human individuals. Measured with immunoSEQ multiplex PCR; TCRdb has only the in-frame clones, and not every one. Of some 300,000 clones in the sample, about 73% were seen once. Sequenced sample: memory CD4+ T cells sorted from blood. Subset in this sample: CD45RA-negative fraction. The receptors come from a young man in good health.

This clone was picked up a small number of times. This sequence joins TRBV19 and TRBJ1-2; D is uncertain. Trimming took 3 bases from V and 9 from J, leaving 14 bases between them. This CDR3 is built from 13 residues. CDR1 is LNHDA and CDR2 is SQIVND in the germline V gene (reference sequence). CDR3: CASSILYGNRYTF. The CDR3 DNA follows: TGTGCCAGTAGTATCTTGTACGGGAATCGCTACACCTTC.

This chain connects TRBV7-9 to TRBJ1-1; D is uncertain. V was shortened by 4 bases and J by 0 bases, with 12 bases between the two germline ends. The germline CDR1 and CDR2 sequences are SEHNR and FQNEAQ (reference sequence). The CDR3 is 15 amino acids. The CDR3 bases are TGTGCCAGCAGCTCCGGGATCCGTATGAACACTGAAGCTTTCTTT. It specifies CASSSGIRMNTEAFF.

The CDR3 coding sequence is TGTGCCAGCAGTTATTCTTCCACCCCAGTGAGCGGGGGGCAAGAGACCCAGTACTTC. Its protein is CASSYSSTPVSGGQETQYF. This chain links TRBV6-9 with TRBJ2-5, with TRBD2 matching 9 bases. Germline lookup yields CDR1 MNHGY and CDR2 SVAAGI. The V gene end was trimmed by 0 bases and the J gene end by 2 bases; junction bases not matched to a gene: 13. The CDR3 contains 19 residues.

This clone was found once. J is TRBJ2-7 and V is TRBV7-8; weak D call: TRBD1 (6 bases). Trimming took off 8 bases at V and 2 bases at J, with 19 bases between the two ends. The CDR3 sequence is 15 residues long. Germline CDR1 and CDR2: SGHVS and FQNEAQ. CDR3 sequence: CASSPAGQTTYEQYF. Written as DNA, the CDR3 is TGTGCCAGCTCCCCCGCCGGACAGACAACCTACGAGCAGTACTTC.

J is TRBJ1-5 and V is TRBV9, with TRBD1 identical over 8 bases. V dropped 2 bases and J dropped 5; count of bases not matched to a gene: 6. Germline V CDR1 and CDR2: SGDLS, YYNGEE. The CDR3 has 15 amino acids. The CDR3 DNA is TGTGCCAGCAGCGTTCTCAGGGGGCCGGATCAGCCCCAGCATTTT. Protein: CASSVLRGPDQPQHF.

CDR3 DNA: TGTGCCAGCAGCTGGGCTAGCGGAAGGTACGAGCAGTACTTC. Translated, it gives CASSWASGRYEQYF. The rearrangement joins TRBV5-4 to TRBJ2-7; TRBD2 agrees at 7 bases. This CDR3 has 14 amino acids. V lost 3 bases to trimming and J lost 4 bases; unmatched junction nucleotides: 7. The germline gives CDR1 SGHNT, CDR2 YYREEE (reference sequence).

The table lists this clone with a few counts. DNA for the CDR3: TGTGCTGTGGGAACAGGGGGCTTTAGCTCCTACAATGAGCAGTTCTTC. It yields the protein CAVGTGGFSSYNEQFF. The V gene is TRBV5-4, the J gene TRBJ2-1; TRBD1 matches at 9 bases. Germline CDR1 SGHNT, CDR2 YYREEE (reference sequence). The CDR3 consists of 16 residues.

The chain couples TRBV2 to TRBJ1-1; D gene ambiguous. The V gene lost 8 bases and the J gene lost 4 bases, with 11 bases spanning the gap. The CDR3 spans 12 residues. Germline CDR1 is SNHLY and CDR2 is FYNNEI. The CDR3 DNA follows: TGTGCCAGCGGGGAGGTGGGCACTGAAGCTTTCTTT. Its translation is CASGEVGTEAFF.

This clone came up once. The chain uses TRBV4-1 and TRBJ2-7; TRBD1 might be the D (5 bases). Germline V gene data show CDR1 as MGHRA and CDR2 as YSYEKL. The CDR3 contains 14 residues. V was trimmed by 0 bases and J by 6 bases, leaving 12 bases between them. In nucleotides, the CDR3 is TGCGCCAGCAGCCAAGAAATAGGGGATCGCGAGCAGTACTTC. Encoded protein: CASSQEIGDREQYF.

The chain carries TRBV7-3 and TRBJ2-1; 7 nucleotides align to TRBD2. The V and J ends lost 4 bases and 9 bases, in that order; junction bases with no gene match: 9. This CDR3 contains 14 residues. From germline, CDR1 is SGHTA and CDR2 FQGTGA. The CDR3 sequence: CASSSGAGVPEQFF. The CDR3 nucleotides are TGTGCCAGCAGCTCAGGTGCGGGGGTCCCTGAGCAGTTCTTC.

This clone was detected many times. The chain is built from TRBV6-1 and TRBJ2-1; 10 bases are shared with TRBD2. This CDR3 is built from 13 residues. The germline V gene has CDR1 MNHNS and CDR2 SASEGT. Trimming took 8 bases from V and 10 from J; bases not matched to a gene: 8. Here the CDR3 DNA reads TGTGCCAGCGGGCTAGCGGGGGCGAACGAGCAGTTCTTC. It specifies CASGLAGANEQFF.